This entry describes one T cell receptor beta chain. Germline values: CDR1 SGHTA, CDR2 FQGNSA. This CDR3 contains 14 residues. Trimming took off 0 bases at V and 6 bases at J, with 9 bases between the two ends. This entry comes from a study of blood T cell repertoires in COVID-19. Whole-study context: Samples came from the United States, Italy and Spain, spanning acute and convalescent COVID-19. PBMCs, B-cell-depleted T cells, or T cells provided the cDNA or gDNA that made up the material.

Authors' methods: Estimates of nucleated cell counts were drawn from the amplification of reference gene primers. Profiled with immunoSEQ multiplex PCR; TCRdb holds only in-frame clones, not every one. Clone size and V and J calls were adopted from that table, with D and trimming inferred from the DNA. In the table there are about 160,000 clones, approximately 84% of which are singletons. The clonotype was recovered from a man in his sixties or seventies with acute or convalescent COVID-19. The J gene is TRBJ1-5, the V gene TRBV7-2; possibly TRBD1 for D (5 bases). The sequencing sample was made of peripheral blood. This chain's CDR3 is CASSLAGEGQPQHF. The CDR3 bases are TGTGCCAGCAGCTTAGCGGGGGAGGGTCAGCCCCAGCATTTT.